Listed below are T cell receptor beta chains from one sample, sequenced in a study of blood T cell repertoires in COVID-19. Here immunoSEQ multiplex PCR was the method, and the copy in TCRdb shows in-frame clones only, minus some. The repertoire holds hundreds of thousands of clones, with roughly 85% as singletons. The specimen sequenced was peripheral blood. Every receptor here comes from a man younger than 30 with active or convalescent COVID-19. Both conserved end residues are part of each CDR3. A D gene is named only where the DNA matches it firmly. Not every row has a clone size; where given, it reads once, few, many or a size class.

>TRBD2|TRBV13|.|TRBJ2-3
TGTGCCAGCAGCACTTCGGGGGGGCCGGTTATAAGTGGGTACACAGATACGCAGTATTTT
CASSTSGGPVISGYTDTQYF
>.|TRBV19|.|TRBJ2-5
TGTGCCAGTAGCCCGACGACAGCAGGCCAAGAGACCCAGTACTTC
CASSPTTAGQETQYF
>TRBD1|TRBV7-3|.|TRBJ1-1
TGTGCCAGCAGCTCCCTGGGACAGCCAACTGAAGCTTTCTTT
CASSSLGQPTEAFF
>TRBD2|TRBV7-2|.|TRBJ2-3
TGTGCCAGCAGCCCTCGGGGAGCGGGGGGAAAGATAGATACGCAGTATTTT
CASSPRGAGGKIDTQYF
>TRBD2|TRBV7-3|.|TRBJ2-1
TGTGCCAGCAGCTTTCTAGCGGATAGCTCCTACAATGAGCAGTTCTTC
CASSFLADSSYNEQFF
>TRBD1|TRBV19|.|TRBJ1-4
TGTGCCAGTAGTATGACAGGGGGGGAAAAACTGTTTTTT
CASSMTGGEKLFF
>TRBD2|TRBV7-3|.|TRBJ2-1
TGTGCCAGCAGCGGAGGACTAGCGGCCTACAATGAGCAGTTCTTC
CASSGGLAAYNEQFF
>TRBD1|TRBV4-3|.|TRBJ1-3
TGCGCCAGCAGCCAAGTAGCAGGGGGCTTGGCCGGAAACACCATATATTTT
CASSQVAGGLAGNTIYF
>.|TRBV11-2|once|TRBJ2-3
TGTGCCAGCAGCTTAGTGGCGGGGTTTAGCACAGATACGCAGTATTTT
CASSLVAGFSTDTQYF
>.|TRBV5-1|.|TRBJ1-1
TGCGCCAGCAGCTGGGAATCAGGGGCATGGGGCTCCGAAGCTTTCTTT
CASSWESGAWGSEAFF
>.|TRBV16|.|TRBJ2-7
TGTGCCAGCAGCCAAAGGGCAGGGAGGACCGAGCAGTACTTC
CASSQRAGRTEQYF
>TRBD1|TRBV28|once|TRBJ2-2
TGTGCCAGCAGTTTCAGGGGGCGATTAACCGGGGAGCTGTTTTTT
CASSFRGRLTGELFF
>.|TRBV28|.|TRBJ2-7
TGTGCCAGCAGGGGGACATCCCCCTACGAGCAGTACTTC
CASRGTSPYEQYF
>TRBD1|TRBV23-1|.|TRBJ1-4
TGCGCCAGCAGTCCCCGATACACGCCCGAAACGACAGGGGAGGAAGAAAAACTGTTTTTT
CASSPRYTPETTGEEEKLFF
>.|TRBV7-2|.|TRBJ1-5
TGTGCCAGCAGCCGCGGGACGGGATTTATCAGCCCCCAGCATTTT
CASSRGTGFISPQHF
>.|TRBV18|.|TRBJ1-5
TGTGCCAGCTCACCACTAGGACAAGATAGGCAGCCCCAGCATTTT
CASSPLGQDRQPQHF
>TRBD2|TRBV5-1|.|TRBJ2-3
TGCGCCAGCAGCGGGGGGGCAGATACGCAGTATTTT
CASSGGADTQYF
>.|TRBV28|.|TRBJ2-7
TGTGCCAGCAGTTTACCCCCAGGCTACGAGCAGTACTTC
CASSLPPGYEQYF
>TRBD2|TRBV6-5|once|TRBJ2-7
TGTGCCAGCCGCCGGTCGGGGACTAGCGGCTACGAGCAGTACTTC
CASRRSGTSGYEQYF
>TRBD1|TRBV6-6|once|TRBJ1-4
TGTGCCAGCAGTTCCGAACCGGGACAGTCTAATGAAAAACTGTTTTTT
CASSSEPGQSNEKLFF
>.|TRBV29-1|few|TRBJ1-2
TGCAGCTCCGCAGAACAGCAAGGCAATGGCTACACCTTC
CSSAEQQGNGYTF
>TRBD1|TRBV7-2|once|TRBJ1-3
TGTGCCAGCAGCACGGGACAGGGAGGAGCTGGAAACACCATATATTTT
CASSTGQGGAGNTIYF
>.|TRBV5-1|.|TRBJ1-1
TGCGCCAGCAGTCCGAACCTCGGACAAGCCAACACTGAAGCTTTCTTT
CASSPNLGQANTEAFF
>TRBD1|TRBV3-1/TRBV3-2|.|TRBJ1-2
TGTGCCAGCAGCCCGGGACAGGGAAACTATGGCTACACCTTC
CASSPGQGNYGYTF
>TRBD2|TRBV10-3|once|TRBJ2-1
TGTGCCATCAGTGCCTCCCTAGCGGGGGGGAAGGAGCAGTTCTTC
CAISASLAGGKEQFF
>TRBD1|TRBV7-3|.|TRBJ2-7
TGTGCCAGCAGCACAGCGGGACAGGGAGTCTACGAGCAGTACTTC
CASSTAGQGVYEQYF
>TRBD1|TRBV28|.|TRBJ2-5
TGTGCCAGCAGTTTAGGGGGCGGCAGGGGGCAAGAGACCCAGTACTTC
CASSLGGGRGQETQYF
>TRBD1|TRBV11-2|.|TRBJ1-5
TGTGCCAGCAGCTTAGGACAGGGGGCAGGGGATCAGCCCCAGCATTTT
CASSLGQGAGDQPQHF
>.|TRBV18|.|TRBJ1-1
TGTGCCAGCTCACAATCGACGGGAGGTAACACTGAAGCTTTCTTT
CASSQSTGGNTEAFF
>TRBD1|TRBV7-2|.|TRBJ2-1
TGTGCCAGCAGCCTTCACCTCGGGACAGACAAGTACAATGAGCAGTTCTTC
CASSLHLGTDKYNEQFF
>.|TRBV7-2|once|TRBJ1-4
TGTGCCAGCAGCCAGGACCCGGACAGCGAAAAACTGTTTTTT
CASSQDPDSEKLFF
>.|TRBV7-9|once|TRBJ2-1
TGTGCCAGCAGCTTAGGTGACTGGAGGAATGAGCAGTTCTTC
CASSLGDWRNEQFF
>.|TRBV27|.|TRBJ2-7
TGTGCCAGCAGTAGATCTTGGAAGGGGCCCGAGCAGTACTTC
CASSRSWKGPEQYF
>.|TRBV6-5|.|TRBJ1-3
TGTGCCAGCAGTTACTCGCCAGGCTCTGGAAACACCATATATTTT
CASSYSPGSGNTIYF
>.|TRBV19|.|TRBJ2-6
TGTGCCAGTAGTCCAACCTGGGCCAGCTCTGGGGCCAACGTCCTGACTTTC
CASSPTWASSGANVLTF
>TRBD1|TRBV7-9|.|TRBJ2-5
TGTGCCAGCAGCTTAGGGGACAGGGAGACCCAGTACTTC
CASSLGDRETQYF
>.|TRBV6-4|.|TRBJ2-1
TGTGCCAGCAGTGCAGAAGCGGGACACGAGCAGTTCTTC
CASSAEAGHEQFF
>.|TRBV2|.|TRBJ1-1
TGTGCCAGCAGTGAAACTCAGAACACTGAAGCTTTCTTT
CASSETQNTEAFF
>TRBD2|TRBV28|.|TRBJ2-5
TGTGCCAGCAGCCAAAACCTCGGGGGCCTAGCGGGAGTCCGGGCCCAGTACTTC
CASSQNLGGLAGVRAQYF
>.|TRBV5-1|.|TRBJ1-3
TGCGCCAGCAGCTTACTAGGGTCACTTAACTCTGGAAACACCATATATTTT
CASSLLGSLNSGNTIYF
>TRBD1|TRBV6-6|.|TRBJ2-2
TGTGCCAGCAGTGTGGGACAGGACCTTAACACCGGGGAGCTGTTTTTT
CASSVGQDLNTGELFF
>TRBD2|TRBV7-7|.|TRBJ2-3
TGTGCTAGCAGCTTAGGACTAGCGGGAGTCACAGATACGCAGTATTTT
CASSLGLAGVTDTQYF
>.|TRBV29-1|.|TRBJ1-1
TGCAGCGTTCGCGAGAACACTGAAGCTTTCTTT
CSVRENTEAFF
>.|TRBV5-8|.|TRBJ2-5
TGTGCCAGCAGCCCACTCCCCGACGCCCCTATGTGGAAGAGGGAGACCCAGTACTTC
CASSPLPDAPMWKRETQYF
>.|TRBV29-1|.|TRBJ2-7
TGCAGCGCCCTATCTGGCGGCAATAATATGTACTTC
CSALSGGNNMYF
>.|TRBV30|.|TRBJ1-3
TGTGCCTGGGCTACAGTGTTCGGAAACACCATATATTTT
CAWATVFGNTIYF
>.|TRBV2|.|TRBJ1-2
TGTGCCAGCAGTGAAGCGCTACAGGTAGCTGGCTACACCTTC
CASSEALQVAGYTF
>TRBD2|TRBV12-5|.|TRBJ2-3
TGTGCTAGTGGAATAGGGACTAGCGGCACAGATACGCAGTATTTT
CASGIGTSGTDTQYF
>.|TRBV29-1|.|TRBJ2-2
TGCAGCGTTGAGCGCGGGGCGGCCGGGGAGCTGTTTTTT
CSVERGAAGELFF
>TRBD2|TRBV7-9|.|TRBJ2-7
TGTGCCAGCAGCCCCGGACTAGCGGGAAGCTCCTACGAGCAGTACTTC
CASSPGLAGSSYEQYF
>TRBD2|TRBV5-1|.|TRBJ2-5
TGCGCCAGCAGCTTCTATATTAAGACTAGCCTGTACCAAGAGACCCAGTACTTC
CASSFYIKTSLYQETQYF
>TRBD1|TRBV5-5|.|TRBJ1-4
TGTGCCAGCAGCTTGTTAGTGCTTAGAGGGGGCACTAATGAAAAACTGTTTTTT
CASSLLVLRGGTNEKLFF
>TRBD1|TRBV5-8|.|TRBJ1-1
TGTGCCAGCAGCTCCCGGGACAGGGGACGGACTGAAGCTTTCTTT
CASSSRDRGRTEAFF
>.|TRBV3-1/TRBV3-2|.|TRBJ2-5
TGTGCCAGCAGCCAATACGGGAGTTCCAGGGAGACCCAGTACTTC
CASSQYGSSRETQYF